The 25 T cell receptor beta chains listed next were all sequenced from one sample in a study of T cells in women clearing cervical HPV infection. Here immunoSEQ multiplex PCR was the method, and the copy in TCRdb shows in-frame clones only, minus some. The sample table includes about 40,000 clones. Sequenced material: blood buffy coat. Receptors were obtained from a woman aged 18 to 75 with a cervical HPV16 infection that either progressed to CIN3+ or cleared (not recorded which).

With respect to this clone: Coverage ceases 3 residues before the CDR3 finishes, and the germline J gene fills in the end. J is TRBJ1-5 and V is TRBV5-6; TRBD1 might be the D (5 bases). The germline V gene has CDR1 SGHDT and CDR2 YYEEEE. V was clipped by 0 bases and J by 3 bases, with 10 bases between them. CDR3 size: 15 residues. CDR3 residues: CASSLAGSSNQPQHF. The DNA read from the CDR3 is TGTGCCAGCAGCTTGGCAGGGTCCTCCAATCAGCCC.

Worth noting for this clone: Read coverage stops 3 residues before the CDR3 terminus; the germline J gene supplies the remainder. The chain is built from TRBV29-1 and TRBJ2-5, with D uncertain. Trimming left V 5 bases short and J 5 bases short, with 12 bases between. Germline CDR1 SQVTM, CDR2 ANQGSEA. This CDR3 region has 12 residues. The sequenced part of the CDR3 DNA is TGCAGCGTTTCCCCCCGTCCGGAGACC. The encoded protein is CSVSPRPET. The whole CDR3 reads CSVSPRPETQYF. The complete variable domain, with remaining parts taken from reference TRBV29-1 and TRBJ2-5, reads SAVISQKPSRDICQRGTSLTIQCQVDSQVTMMFWYRQQPGQSLTLIATANQGSEATYESGFVIDKFPISRPNLTFSTLTVSNMSPEDSSIYLCSVSPRPETQYFGPGTRLLVL.

The sequenced CDR3 bases are TGTGCCAGCAGAAATGGCGGAACTAGTTTTGACATAAGACAAGAGACC. Translated, it gives CASRNGGTSFDIRQET. The whole CDR3 sequence is CASRNGGTSFDIRQETQYF. This sequence joins TRBV2 and TRBJ2-5; D is possibly TRBD2 (5 bases). Read data end 3 residues before the CDR3 end; the end is taken from the germline J gene. Germline V gene lookup returns CDR1 SNHLY and CDR2 FYNNEI. The ends were cut back, 6 bases at V and 2 bases at J, with 28 bases in the middle. The CDR3 has 19 amino acids.

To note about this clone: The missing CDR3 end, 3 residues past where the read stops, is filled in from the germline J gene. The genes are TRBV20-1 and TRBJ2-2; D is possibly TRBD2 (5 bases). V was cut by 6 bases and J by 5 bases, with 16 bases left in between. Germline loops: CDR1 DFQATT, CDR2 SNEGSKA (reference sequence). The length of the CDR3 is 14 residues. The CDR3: CSALDVRGTGELFF. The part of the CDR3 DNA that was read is TGCAGTGCCTTAGACGTACGCGGGACCGGGGAG.

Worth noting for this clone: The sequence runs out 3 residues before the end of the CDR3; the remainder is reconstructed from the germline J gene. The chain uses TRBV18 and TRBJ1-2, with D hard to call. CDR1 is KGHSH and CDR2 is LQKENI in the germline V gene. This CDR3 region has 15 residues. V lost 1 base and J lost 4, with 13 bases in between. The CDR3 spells CASSPQEKTGYGYTF. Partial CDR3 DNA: TGTGCCAGCTCACCACAGGAGAAGACTGGCTATGGC. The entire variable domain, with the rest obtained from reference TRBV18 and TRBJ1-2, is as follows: NAGVMQNPRHLVRRRGQEARLRCSPMKGHSHVYWYRQLPEEGLKFMVYLQKENIIDESGMPKERFSAEFPKEGPSILRIQQVVRGDSAAYFCASSPQEKTGYGYTFGSGTRLTVV.

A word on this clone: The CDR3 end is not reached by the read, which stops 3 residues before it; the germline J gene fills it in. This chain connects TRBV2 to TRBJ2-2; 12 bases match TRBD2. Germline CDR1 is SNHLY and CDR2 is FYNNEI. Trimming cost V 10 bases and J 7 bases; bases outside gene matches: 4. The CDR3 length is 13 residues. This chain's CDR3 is CAILLAGGGELFF. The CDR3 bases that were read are TGTGCCATCCTACTAGCGGGAGGCGGGGAG. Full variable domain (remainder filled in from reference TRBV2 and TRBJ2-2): EPEVTQTPSHQVTQMGQEVILRCVPISNHLYFYWYRQILGQKVEFLVSFYNNEISEKSEIFDDQFSVERPDGSNFTLKIRSTKLEDSAMYFCAILLAGGGELFFGEGSRLTVL.

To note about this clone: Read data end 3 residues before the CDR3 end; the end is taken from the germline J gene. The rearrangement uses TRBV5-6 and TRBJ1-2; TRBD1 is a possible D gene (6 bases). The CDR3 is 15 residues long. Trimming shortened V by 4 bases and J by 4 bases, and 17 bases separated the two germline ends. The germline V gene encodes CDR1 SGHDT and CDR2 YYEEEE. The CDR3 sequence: CASSASAGATYGYTF. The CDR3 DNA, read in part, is TGTGCCAGCAGCGCCTCGGCGGGGGCGACCTATGGC.

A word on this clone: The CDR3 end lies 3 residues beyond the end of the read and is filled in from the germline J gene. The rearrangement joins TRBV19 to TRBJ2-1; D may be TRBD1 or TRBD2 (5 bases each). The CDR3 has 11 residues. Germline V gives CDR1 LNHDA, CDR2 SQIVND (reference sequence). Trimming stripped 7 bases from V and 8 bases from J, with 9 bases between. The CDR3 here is CASIQGDEQFF. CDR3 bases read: TGTGCCAGTATCCAGGGAGATGAG.

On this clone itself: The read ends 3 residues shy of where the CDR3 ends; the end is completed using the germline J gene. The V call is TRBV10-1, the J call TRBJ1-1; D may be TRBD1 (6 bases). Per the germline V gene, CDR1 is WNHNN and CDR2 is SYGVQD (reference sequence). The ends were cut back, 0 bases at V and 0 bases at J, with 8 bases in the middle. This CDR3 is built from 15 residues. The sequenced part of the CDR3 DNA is TGCGCCAGCAGTGAGTCAACAGGGATGAACACTGAA. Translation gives CASSESTGMNTE. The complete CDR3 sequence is CASSESTGMNTEAFF.

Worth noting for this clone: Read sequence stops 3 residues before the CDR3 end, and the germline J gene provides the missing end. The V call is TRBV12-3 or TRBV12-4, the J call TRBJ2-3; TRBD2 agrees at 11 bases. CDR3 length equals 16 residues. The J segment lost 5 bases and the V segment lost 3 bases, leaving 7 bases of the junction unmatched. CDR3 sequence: CASSLSGLADGDTQYF. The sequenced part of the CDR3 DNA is TGTGCCAGCAGTTTGTCGGGACTAGCGGATGGAGATACG.

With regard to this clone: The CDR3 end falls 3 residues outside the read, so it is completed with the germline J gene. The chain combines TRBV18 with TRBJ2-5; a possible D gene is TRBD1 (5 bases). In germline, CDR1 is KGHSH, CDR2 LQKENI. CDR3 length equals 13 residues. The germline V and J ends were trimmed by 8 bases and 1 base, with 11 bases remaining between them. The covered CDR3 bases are TGTGCCAGCGGATCAGGGTCCCAAGAGACC. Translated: CASGSGSQET. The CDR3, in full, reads CASGSGSQETQYF.

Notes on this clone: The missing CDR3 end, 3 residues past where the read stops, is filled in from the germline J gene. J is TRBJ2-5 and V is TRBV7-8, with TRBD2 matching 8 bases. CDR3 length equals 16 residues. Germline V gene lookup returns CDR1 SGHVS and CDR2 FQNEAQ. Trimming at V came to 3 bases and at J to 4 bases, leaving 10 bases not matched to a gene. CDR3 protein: CASSFQTTSAGETQYF. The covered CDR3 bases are TGTGCCAGCAGCTTCCAGACGACTAGCGCGGGAGAGACC.

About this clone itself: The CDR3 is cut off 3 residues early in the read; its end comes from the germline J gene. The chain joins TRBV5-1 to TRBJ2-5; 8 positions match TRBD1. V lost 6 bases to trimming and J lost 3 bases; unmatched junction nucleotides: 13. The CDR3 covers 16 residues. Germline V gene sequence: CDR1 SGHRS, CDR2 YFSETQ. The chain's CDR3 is CASTEAGGGREETQYF. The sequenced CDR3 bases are TGCGCCAGCACCGAGGCAGGGGGCGGAAGAGAAGAGACC.

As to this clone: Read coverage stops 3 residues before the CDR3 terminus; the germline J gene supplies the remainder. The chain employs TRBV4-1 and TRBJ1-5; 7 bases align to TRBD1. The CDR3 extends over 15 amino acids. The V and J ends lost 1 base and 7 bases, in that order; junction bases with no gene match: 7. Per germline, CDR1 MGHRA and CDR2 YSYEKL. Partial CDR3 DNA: TGCGCCAGCAGCCAAGGGGTAGGGGGCGGGCAGCCC. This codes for CASSQGVGGGQP. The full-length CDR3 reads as CASSQGVGGGQPQHF.

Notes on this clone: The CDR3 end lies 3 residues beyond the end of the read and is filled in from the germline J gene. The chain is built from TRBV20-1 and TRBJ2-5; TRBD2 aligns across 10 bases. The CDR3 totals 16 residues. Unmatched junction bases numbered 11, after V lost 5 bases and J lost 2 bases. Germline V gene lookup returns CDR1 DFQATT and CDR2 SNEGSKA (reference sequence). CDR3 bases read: TGCAGTGCTCACACTGGACTAGCGGTAGATCAAGAGACC. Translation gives CSAHTGLAVDQET. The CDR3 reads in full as CSAHTGLAVDQETQYF.

The CDR3 DNA, read in part, is TGTGCCAGTAGTATGGGACAGGGGAGGCACACTGAA. Translating it yields CASSMGQGRHTE. The full CDR3 reads CASSMGQGRHTEAFF. This sequence joins TRBV19 and TRBJ1-1, with 10 bases that match TRBD1. The read ends 3 residues shy of where the CDR3 ends; the end is completed using the germline J gene. This CDR3 region has 15 residues. CDR1 and CDR2 (germline): LNHDA, SQIVND (reference sequence). V shed 3 bases and J 3 bases; nucleotides not matched to a gene: 4.

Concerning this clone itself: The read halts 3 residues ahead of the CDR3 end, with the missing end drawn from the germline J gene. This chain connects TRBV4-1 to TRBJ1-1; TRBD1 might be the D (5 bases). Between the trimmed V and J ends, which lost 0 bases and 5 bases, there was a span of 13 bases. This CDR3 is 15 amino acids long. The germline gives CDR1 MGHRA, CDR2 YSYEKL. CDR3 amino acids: CASSQDTRRGTEAFF. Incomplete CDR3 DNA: TGCGCCAGCAGCCAAGATACTAGACGGGGGACTGAA.

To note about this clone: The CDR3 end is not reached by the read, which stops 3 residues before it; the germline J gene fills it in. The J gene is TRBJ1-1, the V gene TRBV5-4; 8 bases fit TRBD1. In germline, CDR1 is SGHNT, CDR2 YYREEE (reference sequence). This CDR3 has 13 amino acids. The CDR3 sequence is CASSKREDRAAFF. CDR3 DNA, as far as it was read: TGTGCCAGCAGCAAAAGGGAGGACAGGGCT. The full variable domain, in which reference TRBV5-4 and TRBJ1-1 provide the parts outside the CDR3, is ETGVTQSPTHLIKTRGQQVTLRCSSQSGHNTVSWYQQALGQGPQFIFQYYREEENGRGNFPPRFSGLQFPNYSSELNVNALELDDSALYLCASSKREDRAAFFGQGTRLTVV.

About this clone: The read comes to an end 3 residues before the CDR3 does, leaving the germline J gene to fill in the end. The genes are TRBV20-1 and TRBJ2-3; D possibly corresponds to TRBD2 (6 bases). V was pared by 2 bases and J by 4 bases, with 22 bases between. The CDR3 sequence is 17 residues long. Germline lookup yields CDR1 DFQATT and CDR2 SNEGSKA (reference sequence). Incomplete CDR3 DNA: TGCAGTGCTAGAATGGACGACGGCGGGATGGCTGCAGATACG. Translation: CSARMDDGGMAADT. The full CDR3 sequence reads CSARMDDGGMAADTQYF.

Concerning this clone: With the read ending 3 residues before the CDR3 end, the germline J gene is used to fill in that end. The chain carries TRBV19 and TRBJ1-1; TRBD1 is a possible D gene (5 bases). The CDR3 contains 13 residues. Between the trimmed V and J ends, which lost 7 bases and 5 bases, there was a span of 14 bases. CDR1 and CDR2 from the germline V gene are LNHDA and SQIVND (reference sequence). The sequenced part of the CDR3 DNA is TGTGCCAGTACCAAAGGCGGGGGAACTGAA. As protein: CASTKGGGTE. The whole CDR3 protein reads CASTKGGGTEAFF.

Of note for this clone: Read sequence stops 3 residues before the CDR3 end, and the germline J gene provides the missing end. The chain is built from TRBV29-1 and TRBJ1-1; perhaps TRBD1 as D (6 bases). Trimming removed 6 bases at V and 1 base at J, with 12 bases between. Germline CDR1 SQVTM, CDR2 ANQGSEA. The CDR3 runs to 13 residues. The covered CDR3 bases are TGCAGCGTCGAACAGGGAACGAACACTGAA. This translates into CSVEQGTNTE. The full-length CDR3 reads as CSVEQGTNTEAFF.

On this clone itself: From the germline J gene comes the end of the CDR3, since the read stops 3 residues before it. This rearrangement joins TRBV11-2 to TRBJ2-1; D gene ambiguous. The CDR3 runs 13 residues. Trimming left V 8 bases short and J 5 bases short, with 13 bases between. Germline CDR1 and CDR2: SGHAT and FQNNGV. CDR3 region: CASLDSINNEQFF. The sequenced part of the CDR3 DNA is TGTGCCAGCCTAGACTCGATAAACAATGAG.

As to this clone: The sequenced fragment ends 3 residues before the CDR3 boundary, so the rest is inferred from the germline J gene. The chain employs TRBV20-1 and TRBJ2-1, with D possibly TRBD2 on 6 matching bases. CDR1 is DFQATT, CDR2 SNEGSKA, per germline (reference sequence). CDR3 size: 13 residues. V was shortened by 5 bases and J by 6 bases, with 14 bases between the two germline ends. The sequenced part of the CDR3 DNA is TGCAGTGCTTGGGACTCGCCGACCAATGAG. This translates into CSAWDSPTNE. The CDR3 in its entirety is CSAWDSPTNEQFF.

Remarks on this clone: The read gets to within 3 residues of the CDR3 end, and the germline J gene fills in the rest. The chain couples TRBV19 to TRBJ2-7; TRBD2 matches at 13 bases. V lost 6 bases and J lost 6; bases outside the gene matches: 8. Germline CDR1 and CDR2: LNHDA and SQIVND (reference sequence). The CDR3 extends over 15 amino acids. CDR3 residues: CASSERLAGGLEQYF. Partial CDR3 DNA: TGTGCCAGTAGCGAAAGACTAGCGGGAGGTCTCGAG.

The part of the CDR3 DNA that was read is TGCAGCGTTGCGGCGGGAGGACCCCTTAATGAG. Protein product: CSVAAGGPLNE. The CDR3 as a whole reads CSVAAGGPLNEQFF. The V and J genes are TRBV29-1 and TRBJ2-1; the match to TRBD2 covers 8 bases. With the read ending 3 residues before the CDR3 end, the germline J gene is used to fill in that end. CDR1 is SQVTM and CDR2 is ANQGSEA in the germline V gene. This CDR3 comprises 14 residues. V lost 4 bases and J lost 7; bases outside the gene matches: 9.